This T cell receptor (beta chain) appears in the sequencing data of a study of tumor-infiltrating lymphocytes in primary liver carcinoma. Overall study: Between 4.2 and 10 cm across, the tumors were all of stage T1-T3 N0M0. Samples had roughly 3.65 to 8 million productive TCRbeta reads, comparable between tissue types.

TCR beta cDNA came from around 0.5 ug total RNA, primed with a constant-region primer. Three nested multiplex PCR rounds of slightly modified ARM-PCR generated TCR beta libraries. The first two PCR rounds used TRBV1-TRBV30 forward primers with a C-beta reverse primer, roughly 10 cycles each. TCRdb re-derived calls from the multiplex PCR reads in MiXCR, one entry per CDR3 protein. The repertoire holds fewer than 400,000 distinct CDR3 sequences, with around three fifths as singletons. Germline DNA was extracted alongside blood RNA, which was obtained from unsorted whole blood. Comment on this clonotype: As yet, its antigen is unknown.

Trimming cost V 5 bases and J 2 bases; bases outside gene matches: 2. The germline V gene has CDR1 SGHVS and CDR2 FQNEAQ. The CDR3 contains 14 residues. The study's findings and limits: Pairs comparing tumor with adjacent tissue or blood overlapped less than pairs drawn from tumor regions.

The TCR was taken from a woman younger than 45 with primary liver carcinoma and hepatitis B virus infection. The sequenced material came from peripheral blood. The chain has TRBV7-8 and TRBJ1-5, with 8 bases aligning to TRBD1. Here the CDR3 reads CASSPTGGNQPQHF. In DNA form, the CDR3 reads TGTGCCAGCAGCCCGACAGGGGGCAATCAGCCCCAGCATTTT.